These T cell receptor beta chains were read from a single sample in a study of blood T cell repertoires in COVID-19. The assay was immunoSEQ multiplex PCR, and TCRdb's table has in-frame clones only and misses some. The table has over 140,000 clones, nearly 80% seen once. Material for sequencing was PBMCs or T cells enriched from blood (not recorded which). These receptors were taken from a woman in her fifties or sixties who had recovered from COVID-19. Both conserved end residues are part of each CDR3. The order of the fields is clone size, V gene, D gene, J gene, CDR3 DNA, CDR3 protein. D genes are given only for firm matches. Size tells how often a clone was seen (once, few, many) or the class of an expanded clone, and some rows leave it out.

.	TRBV19	.	TRBJ1-6	TGTGCCAGTAGTATAGCGTCCAGGGGTGGTTCACCCCTCCACTTT	CASSIASRGGSPLHF
few	TRBV2	.	TRBJ2-7	TGTGCCAGCAGTGATTTGTCAGGAATGTTACGATCGTACTTC	CASSDLSGMLRSYF
.	TRBV18	.	TRBJ1-3	TGTGCCAGCTCACCAGCAGGGGTGCCGAACACCATATATTTT	CASSPAGVPNTIYF
.	TRBV4-1	.	TRBJ1-5	TGCGCCAGCAGCTCCCCGGGAAGCCAAATGGGGCAGCCCCAGCATTTT	CASSSPGSQMGQPQHF
.	TRBV6-5	.	TRBJ2-5	TGTGCCAGCAGTTACGGCAGGTACCAAGAGACCCAGTACTTC	CASSYGRYQETQYF
.	TRBV28	TRBD1	TRBJ1-4	TGTGCCAGCAGTCCCCCGACAGGGTTGGGTAATGAAAAACTGTTTTTT	CASSPPTGLGNEKLFF
.	TRBV7-8	.	TRBJ1-6	TGTGCCAGCAGCTTAGGGCAGAGGTCACCCCTCCACTTT	CASSLGQRSPLHF
.	TRBV10-3	.	TRBJ1-5	TGTGCCATCAGTGAGACGGGGGTAAGACAGCCCCAGCATTTT	CAISETGVRQPQHF
.	TRBV7-9	.	TRBJ1-1	TGTGCCAGCAGCCGTGTCGGTGAAGCTTTCTTT	CASSRVGEAFF
.	TRBV5-1	TRBD1	TRBJ1-4	TGCGCCAGCAGCTGGGGACAGAGTGCAACTAATGAAAAACTGTTTTTT	CASSWGQSATNEKLFF
.	TRBV2	.	TRBJ2-5	TGTGCCAGCAGAGAACCAGGGGTCGAGACCCAGTACTTC	CASREPGVETQYF
.	TRBV19	.	TRBJ1-1	TGTGCCAGTAGTATGCACGGTGGACAAACGAACACTGAAGCTTTCTTT	CASSMHGGQTNTEAFF
.	TRBV30	.	TRBJ2-7	TGTGCCTGGAACAGGGGAGGCTCCTACGAGCAGTACTTC	CAWNRGGSYEQYF
.	TRBV18	.	TRBJ1-4	TGTGCCAGCTCCCGCGGCAGCAATGAAAAACTGTTTTTT	CASSRGSNEKLFF
once	TRBV5-3	.	TRBJ2-5	TGTGCCAGAAGCTTGTACGGGAACCAAGAGACCCAGTACTTC	CARSLYGNQETQYF
.	TRBV19	.	TRBJ1-2	TGTGCCAGTAGCCAATCCGGCGGGACTCCAGCTAACTATGGCTACACCTTC	CASSQSGGTPANYGYTF